These 25 T cell receptor beta chains share one sample of origin, sequenced in a study of T cell repertoires in cytomegalovirus infection. In TCRdb, the reads were re-called with MiXCR into one record per CDR3 protein. The table shows tens of thousands of distinct CDR3 sequences, with 3.5% to 4.5% occurring only once. The sample consisted of PBMCs. All receptors come from a human donor in good health (CMV status not recorded). Some clones in this sample may be carry-over from other donors' samples.

This clonotype was detected ten times or more. The J gene is TRBJ2-7, the V gene TRBV6-1; 7 bases align to TRBD1. With 7 bases clipped from V and 0 bases from J, the junction kept 9 bases outside the gene matches. The CDR3 contains 15 residues. Germline V gene lookup returns CDR1 MNHNS and CDR2 SASEGT. CDR3 bases: TGTGCCAGCATTCCCCGCAGGGACAGCTCCTACGAGCAGTACTTC. As protein: CASIPRRDSSYEQYF.

The table lists this clonotype with many counts. The chain joins TRBV19 to TRBJ1-5; no definite D call. CDR3 length: 14 residues. Per germline, CDR1 LNHDA and CDR2 SQIVND (reference sequence). The ends were cut back, 2 bases at V and 4 bases at J, with 9 bases in the middle. CDR3 coding DNA: TGTGCCAGTAGTATAACGGGAGCAAATCAGCCCCAGCATTTT. It is translated as CASSITGANQPQHF.

This clonotype rates as medium-sized. V usage is TRBV7-2 and J usage is TRBJ2-5; D might be TRBD1 or TRBD2, each matching 5 bases. The CDR3 totals 16 residues. Germline values: CDR1 SGHTA, CDR2 FQGNSA. With 5 bases removed from V and 0 bases from J, the gap between germline ends came to 16 bases. The CDR3 protein is CASSQRRDVHQETQYF. The CDR3 region has the DNA TGTGCCAGCAGCCAACGCCGGGACGTACACCAAGAGACCCAGTACTTC.

This clonotype was picked up many times. The rearrangement uses TRBV28 and TRBJ2-7; D unresolved. The CDR3 runs 13 residues. V was pared by 6 bases and J by 4 bases, with 13 bases between. The V gene's germline CDR1 is MDHEN and CDR2 SYDVKM. In DNA form, the CDR3 reads TGTGCCAGCAGCCAACGGTCCCGATACGAGCAGTACTTC. This gives the protein CASSQRSRYEQYF.

A word on this clonotype: At one boundary the junction diverges from the germline segment, which might be a read error. The J gene is TRBJ1-5, the V gene TRBV6-2 or TRBV6-3; D is possibly TRBD1 (5 bases). The CDR3 has 12 amino acids. The V gene's germline CDR1 is MNHEY and CDR2 SVGEGT. The CDR3 nucleotides read TGTGGCAGCAACGCAGGGTATCAGCCCCAGCATTTT. The encoded protein is CGSNAGYQPQHF.

This clonotype has at least ten counts. The CDR3 DNA follows: TGTGCCTGGGCAGTGAACACTGAAGCTTTCTTT. This codes for CAWAVNTEAFF. This chain joins TRBV12-3 or TRBV12-4 and TRBJ1-1; D not resolved. This CDR3 has 11 amino acids. V lost 11 bases and J lost 0, with 7 bases in between.

In this sample, this clonotype turned up many times. The V call is TRBV4-3, the J call TRBJ2-7, with 12 bases that match TRBD2. CDR3 length equals 17 residues. The V segment lost 3 bases and the J segment 2 bases; nucleotides outside the gene matches: 8. The germline V gene encodes CDR1 LGHNA and CDR2 YSLEER. CDR3 sequence: CASSHALGLAGPYEQYF. CDR3 DNA: TGCGCCAGCAGCCATGCTCTTGGACTAGCGGGGCCCTACGAGCAGTACTTC.

This clonotype was seen repeatedly, ten times or more. V and J are TRBV15 and TRBJ1-5, with D perhaps TRBD1 (6 bases). Germline values: CDR1 LNHNV, CDR2 YYDKDF (reference sequence). The V end lost 3 bases, the J end lost 6 bases, and 12 bases lay between the germline ends. This CDR3 contains 14 residues. As DNA, the CDR3 is TGTGCCACCAGCAGGGGCAGGGGCGGTCAGCCCCAGCATTTT. Translated: CATSRGRGGQPQHF.

This clonotype was recorded at least ten times. V and J are TRBV28 and TRBJ2-5; 11 positions agree with TRBD2. After removal of 11 bases from V and 2 bases from J, the junction contained 13 bases not matched to a gene. Germline V gene lookup returns CDR1 MDHEN and CDR2 SYDVKM. The CDR3 is made up of 16 amino acids. CDR3 DNA: TGTGCCCACAGGGGGCATAGCGGGGGGGCTCAAGAGACCCAGTACTTC. Translation gives CAHRGHSGGAQETQYF.

As for this clonotype: In this CDR3 the conserved last residue, phenylalanine or tryptophan, is missing, so a read error is likely. The chain joins TRBV7-2 to TRBJ2-1; D not certain. The V and J ends lost 4 bases and 2 bases respectively, with 12 bases between them. CDR3 length equals 15 residues. CDR1 and CDR2 (germline): SGHTA, FQGNSA. The CDR3, as DNA: TGTGCCAGCAGCTACCGGGCCGAGGCCTACAATGAGCAGTTCTCC. Residues: CASSYRAEAYNEQFS.

The table lists this clonotype with many counts. The chain couples TRBV7-2 to TRBJ2-2; maybe TRBD2 (5 bases). CDR1 SGHTA and CDR2 FQGNSA come from the germline V gene. The CDR3 is 15 residues long. The germline V and J ends were trimmed by 2 bases and 5 bases, with 12 bases remaining between them. In DNA, the CDR3 is TGTGCCAGCAGCTTATCGGTCGGGGAGACCGGGGAGCTGTTTTTT. Its protein product is CASSLSVGETGELFF.

In its sample, this clonotype was seen many times. V usage is TRBV27 and J usage is TRBJ2-7; D is uncertain. CDR1 is MNHEY and CDR2 is SMNVEV in the germline V gene (reference sequence). Trimming removed 6 bases at V and 3 bases at J, with 12 bases between. CDR3 length: 13 residues. The DNA of the CDR3 is TGTGCCAGCAGGATCTCCGAACGCTACGAGCAGTACTTC. Protein: CASRISERYEQYF.

This clonotype was counted many times. The rearrangement joins TRBV6-2 or TRBV6-3 to TRBJ2-1; D remains unclear. V was clipped by 6 bases and J by 0 bases, with 12 bases between them. CDR3 size: 15 residues. CDR1 MNHEY and CDR2 SVGEGT come from the germline V gene. The DNA for the CDR3 is TGTGCCAGCAGAAAAATACAGAGCTCCTACAATGAGCAGTTCTTC. This sequence encodes CASRKIQSSYNEQFF.

Ten or more counts support this clonotype. This chain uses TRBV7-2 with TRBJ2-2; D remains ambiguous. The CDR3 consists of 13 residues. Germline V gives CDR1 SGHTA, CDR2 FQGNSA. V was pared by 5 bases and J by 2 bases, with 6 bases between. The DNA of the CDR3 is TGTGCCAGCAGCCCTAAAAACACCGGGGAGCTGTTTTTT. Protein product: CASSPKNTGELFF.

This clonotype occurred a few times. The chain is built from TRBV7-3 and TRBJ2-2, with 7 bases fitting TRBD1. Germline CDR1 reads SGHTA; CDR2 reads FQGTGA. The CDR3 runs 14 residues. The V and J ends lost 5 bases and 2 bases, in that order; junction bases with no gene match: 2. This CDR3 reads CASSRQGNTGELFF. The CDR3 DNA follows: TGTGCCAGCAGCCGACAGGGTAACACCGGGGAGCTGTTTTTT.

There are many counts of this clonotype. The chain uses TRBV4-3 and TRBJ1-4, with no clear D. The germline CDR1 and CDR2 sequences are LGHNA and YSLEER. The CDR3 has 15 residues. Trimming left V 3 bases short and J 3 bases short, with 11 bases between. CDR3 DNA sequence: TGCGCCAGCAGCCAGAGCGGCAGATCTAATGAAAAACTGTTTTTT. Translating it yields CASSQSGRSNEKLFF.

This clonotype has ten or more counts. The V gene is TRBV7-2, the J gene TRBJ2-3; D is perhaps TRBD2 (5 bases). The V end lost 5 bases, the J end lost 4 bases, and 16 bases lay between the germline ends. Germline assignment: CDR1 SGHTA and CDR2 FQGNSA. The CDR3 extends over 15 amino acids. This chain's CDR3 is CASSRSSGGADTQYF. The CDR3, as DNA: TGTGCCAGCAGCCGTAGCAGCGGAGGAGCAGATACGCAGTATTTT.

This clonotype was counted at least ten times. V is TRBV20-1 and J is TRBJ1-6, with D perhaps matching TRBD1 (6 bases). CDR3 length equals 16 residues. With 0 bases removed from V and 10 bases from J, the gap between germline ends came to 19 bases. Per the germline V gene, CDR1 is DFQATT and CDR2 is SNEGSKA (reference sequence). CDR3 sequence reads: CSARERTGNVWSPLHF. The CDR3 DNA is TGCAGTGCTAGAGAGCGAACAGGGAATGTGTGGTCACCCCTCCACTTT.

Ten or more counts support this clonotype. This rearrangement joins TRBV7-2 to TRBJ1-4, with D maybe TRBD1 (5 bases). Trimming shortened V by 3 bases and J by 7 bases, and 12 bases separated the two germline ends. The germline gives CDR1 SGHTA, CDR2 FQGNSA. This CDR3 contains 14 residues. The CDR3 region has the DNA TGTGCCAGCAGCTTCGGGGGTTATGGTGAAAAACTGTTTTTT. Its translation: CASSFGGYGEKLFF.

This clonotype was observed many times. CDR3 sequence reads: CASSPEGPRRGYTF. DNA for the CDR3: TGTGCCAGCAGTCCCGAGGGTCCAAGGAGGGGCTACACCTTC. The rearrangement links TRBV12-3 or TRBV12-4 to TRBJ1-2; D unclear. The CDR3 runs to 14 residues. V was cut by 5 bases and J by 8 bases, with 18 bases left in between.

At least ten counts were recorded for this clonotype. The J gene is TRBJ1-1, the V gene TRBV6-5; tentative D call: TRBD1 (6 bases). V gave up 5 bases and J gave up 4 bases, with 11 bases separating them. Germline assignment: CDR1 MNHEY and CDR2 SVGAGI. The CDR3 spans 13 residues. This chain's CDR3 is CASSSLGGTEAFF. CDR3 nucleotide sequence: TGTGCCAGCAGTAGCTTAGGGGGCACTGAAGCTTTCTTT.

This clonotype has a count of ten or more. J is TRBJ1-1 and V is TRBV4-1; 8 nucleotides agree with TRBD1. Per the germline V gene, CDR1 is MGHRA and CDR2 is YSYEKL. This CDR3 region has 13 residues. The trim removed 2 bases at V and 9 bases at J, leaving 5 bases unmatched. Here the CDR3 DNA reads TGCGCCAGCAGCCAACTTCGACAGGGGAAAGCTTTCTTT. Translation: CASSQLRQGKAFF.

This clonotype came up many times. The rearrangement uses TRBV27 and TRBJ1-6; 9 bases fit TRBD1. Germline assignment: CDR1 MNHEY and CDR2 SMNVEV (reference sequence). The length of the CDR3 is 14 residues. V dropped 2 bases and J dropped 9; count of bases not matched to a gene: 2. CDR3 in amino acids: CASSLGDRVSPLHF. CDR3 DNA sequence: TGTGCCAGCAGTTTAGGGGACAGGGTTTCACCCCTCCACTTT.

This clonotype was recorded many times. The chain has TRBV6-2 or TRBV6-3 and TRBJ1-1, with a weak D call TRBD1 (5 bases). Trimming removed 0 bases at V and 4 bases at J, with 15 bases between. Germline lookup yields CDR1 MNHEY and CDR2 SVGEGT. The CDR3 has 16 residues. The CDR3 nucleotides are TGTGCCAGCAGTTACTCCCTGCATATCGGGACCACTGAAGCTTTCTTT. This gives the protein CASSYSLHIGTTEAFF.

This clonotype has at least ten counts. V and J are TRBV5-1 and TRBJ1-1; tentative D call: TRBD1 (6 bases). The CDR3 runs to 13 residues. Germline V lookup: CDR1 SGHRS, CDR2 YFSETQ. The V end lost 4 bases, the J end lost 10 bases, and 17 bases lay between the germline ends. The CDR3: CASSGGQSGGAFF. In DNA form, the CDR3 reads TGCGCCAGCAGCGGTGGACAGAGTGGAGGAGCTTTCTTT.